This TCR beta chain was documented in a study of blood T cell repertoires in COVID-19. Study-level information: From the United States, Italy and Spain came samples of acute and convalescent COVID-19. PBMCs, B-cell-depleted T cells, or T cells provided the cDNA or gDNA that made up the material.

The CDR3 has 15 amino acids. Germline assignment: CDR1 SGHRS and CDR2 YFSETQ. The V and J ends lost 4 bases and 1 base, in that order; junction bases with no gene match: 7. As handled by the study authors: Quantification of nucleated cells was approximated via reference gene primer amplification. The method was immunoSEQ multiplex PCR; TCRdb's version includes in-frame clones alone and lacks a portion of them. The DNA was the basis for D and trimming; V, J and clone size are from that table. This sample has a few hundred thousand clones, with around 86% found just once. The chain combines TRBV5-1 with TRBJ1-1, with 7 bases matching TRBD1. Material: peripheral blood. The receptor was derived from a man older than 75 with acute or convalescent COVID-19. CDR3 residues: CASSPRTGPNTEAFF. In nucleotides, the CDR3 is TGCGCCAGCAGCCCTCGGACAGGACCGAACACTGAAGCTTTCTTT.